Below are 24 T cell receptor beta chains sequenced from a single sample in a study of blood T cell repertoires in COVID-19 (dated by TCRdb to 2018 to 2020). The protocol used for the library was the immunoSEQ multiplex PCR assay. TCRdb took over this immuneACCESS table, retaining in-frame rearrangements with V and J assigned. Such tables are incomplete; in checked studies, under half of the missing clones stem from an unresolved V gene, and the remainder is unexplained. The sample table contains around 68,000 clones; only one count was recorded for around 80% of them. Roughly a tenth of the sample lies in the top ten. Sequenced sample: peripheral blood. These receptors were taken from a woman aged 50 to 65 with acute or convalescent COVID-19.

The genes are TRBV19 and TRBJ2-1; TRBD2 is a possible D gene (5 bases). This CDR3 comprises 15 residues. From germline, CDR1 is LNHDA and CDR2 SQIVND (reference sequence). Trimming stripped 3 bases from V and 6 bases from J, with 15 bases between. The CDR3 spells CASSIRLASGNEQFF. The DNA of the CDR3 is TGTGCCAGTAGTATTCGGCTAGCTTCGGGCAATGAGCAGTTCTTC.

The rearrangement links TRBV5-1 to TRBJ2-3; 7 nucleotides line up with TRBD1. The CDR3 spans 14 residues. Looked up from germline, CDR1 is SGHRS and CDR2 is YFSETQ. V was pared by 0 bases and J by 3 bases, with 1 base of the junction left unmatched. CDR3 in amino acids: CASSLGDSTDTQYF. As DNA, the CDR3 is TGCGCCAGCAGCTTGGGGGACAGTACAGATACGCAGTATTTT.

The rearrangement uses TRBV9 and TRBJ1-3; no clear D. The length of the CDR3 is 16 residues. V was pared by 5 bases and J by 2 bases, with 17 bases between. Germline CDR1 SGDLS, CDR2 YYNGEE. DNA for the CDR3: TGTGCCAGCAGTGCAACGCGTGAGGAGACTGGAAACACCATATATTTT. Its protein product is CASSATREETGNTIYF.

The chain recombines TRBV7-9 with TRBJ2-3; the D gene is possibly TRBD2 (6 bases). CDR3 size: 14 residues. Germline V CDR1 and CDR2: SEHNR, FQNEAQ (reference sequence). The V and J ends lost 1 base and 2 bases respectively, with 7 bases between them. The CDR3 sequence: CASSLGGVTDTQYF. The CDR3 region has the DNA TGTGCCAGCAGCTTAGGCGGGGTCACAGATACGCAGTATTTT.

This clone is medium-sized. V usage is TRBV18 and J usage is TRBJ1-1; TRBD1 matches at 10 bases. The CDR3 is 15 amino acids. CDR1 and CDR2 (germline): KGHSH, LQKENI. After removal of 3 bases from V and 5 bases from J, the junction contained 6 bases not matched to a gene. The CDR3 DNA sequence: TGTGCCAGCTCACCTACGGGACAGGGGATAACTGAAGCTTTCTTT. This encodes CASSPTGQGITEAFF.

J is TRBJ2-1 and V is TRBV10-3; tentatively, D is TRBD2 (6 bases). Germline-derived CDR1 and CDR2 are ENHRY and SYGVKD. This CDR3 region has 14 residues. Deletions cut 3 bases from V and 8 bases from J, with 14 bases between. CDR3 region: CAISDRERSDEQFF. CDR3 bases: TGTGCCATCAGTGACCGGGAGAGGTCGGATGAGCAGTTCTTC.

J is TRBJ2-1 and V is TRBV7-2; 8 bases map to TRBD2. The CDR3 totals 15 residues. V dropped 4 bases and J dropped 8; count of bases not matched to a gene: 10. The germline CDR1 and CDR2 sequences are SGHTA and FQGNSA. DNA for the CDR3: TGTGCCAGCAGCTCCCATCGGGGGGGAATGGATGAGCAGTTCTTC. Protein sequence: CASSSHRGGMDEQFF.

CDR3 amino acids: CASSPDSGELGTIYF. DNA for the CDR3: TGCGCCAGCAGCCCGGACAGTGGTGAATTGGGCACCATATATTTT. The chain employs TRBV5-1 and TRBJ1-3, with D perhaps matching TRBD1 (6 bases). Germline V gene lookup returns CDR1 SGHRS and CDR2 YFSETQ. V was pared by 4 bases and J by 9 bases, with 20 bases between. CDR3 length: 15 residues.

The chain recombines TRBV6-1 with TRBJ1-1; D might be TRBD1 (5 bases). Germline values: CDR1 MNHNS, CDR2 SASEGT. The CDR3 covers 17 residues. Trimming stripped 0 bases from V and 0 bases from J, with 14 bases between. CDR3 sequence: CASSEAGGYPMNTEAFF. Here the CDR3 DNA reads TGTGCCAGCAGTGAAGCCGGGGGATATCCCATGAACACTGAAGCTTTCTTT.

The CDR3 sequence: CASSSGQAKDTQYF. DNA of the CDR3: TGCGCCAGCAGCAGTGGACAGGCTAAGGATACGCAGTATTTT. The V call is TRBV5-1, the J call TRBJ2-3; 7 bases agree with TRBD1. The CDR3 is made up of 14 amino acids. V dropped 4 bases and J dropped 6; count of bases not matched to a gene: 8. In germline, CDR1 is SGHRS, CDR2 YFSETQ. Complete variable domain (other parts from reference TRBV5-1 and TRBJ2-3): KAGVTQTPRYLIKTRGQQVTLSCSPISGHRSVSWYQQTPGQGLQFLFEYFSETQRNKGNFPGRFSGRQFSNSRSEMNVSTLELGDSALYLCASSSGQAKDTQYFGPGTRLTVL.

The chain couples TRBV2 to TRBJ2-1; TRBD2 might be the D (7 bases). Trimming shortened V by 6 bases and J by 6 bases, and 9 bases separated the two germline ends. Germline-derived CDR1 and CDR2 are SNHLY and FYNNEI. This CDR3 comprises 12 residues. The CDR3 nucleotides are TGTGCCAGCAGCGGGGGGCGCAATGAGCAGTTCTTC. Translating it yields CASSGGRNEQFF. Full variable domain (missing parts from reference TRBV2 and TRBJ2-1): EPEVTQTPSHQVTQMGQEVILRCVPISNHLYFYWYRQILGQKVEFLVSFYNNEISEKSEIFDDQFSVERPDGSNFTLKIRSTKLEDSAMYFCASSGGRNEQFFGPGTRLTVL.

The rearrangement joins TRBV5-1 to TRBJ1-3; D unclear. The CDR3 loop spans 13 amino acids. V lost 1 base and J lost 3, with 5 bases in between. Germline V gene data show CDR1 as SGHRS and CDR2 as YFSETQ. CDR3 region: CASSLSDGNTIYF. The CDR3 DNA follows: TGCGCCAGCAGCTTGAGCGATGGAAACACCATATATTTT.

The rearrangement links TRBV6-1 to TRBJ1-1; 8 bases map to TRBD1. V shed 1 base and J 10 bases; nucleotides not matched to a gene: 5. CDR1 is MNHNS, CDR2 SASEGT, per germline. This CDR3 spans 13 amino acids. CDR3 in amino acids: CASSEENGQGAFF. In DNA form, the CDR3 reads TGTGCCAGCAGTGAAGAGAACGGACAGGGAGCTTTCTTT.

The chain uses TRBV6-6 and TRBJ1-3; D may be TRBD1 (6 bases). CDR3 length: 15 amino acids. Trimming took 5 bases from V and 4 from J, leaving 15 bases between them. Looked up from germline, CDR1 is MNHNY and CDR2 is SVGAGI (reference sequence). The CDR3 nucleotides read TGTGCCAGCAGTCTACAGGGCCTCGGGGGAAACACCATATATTTT. Encoded protein: CASSLQGLGGNTIYF.

The V and J genes are TRBV29-1 and TRBJ1-2; D might be TRBD1 (5 bases). Germline CDR1 SQVTM, CDR2 ANQGSEA. Trimming cost V 3 bases and J 8 bases, with 22 bases left between them. CDR3 length equals 15 residues. CDR3 coding DNA: TGCAGCGTTGACGCAACGGGACCGTCGGGAGAGGGCTACACCTTC. Its translation is CSVDATGPSGEGYTF.

The CDR3 reads CASSEDGFGELFF. Written as DNA, the CDR3 is TGTGCCAGCAGTGAAGACGGTTTCGGGGAGCTGTTTTTT. The rearrangement links TRBV2 to TRBJ2-2; D gene unclear. The V and J ends lost 1 base and 7 bases respectively, with 7 bases between them. Germline V gene data show CDR1 as SNHLY and CDR2 as FYNNEI. The CDR3 loop spans 13 amino acids.

The CDR3 loop reads CASSPRGRDTDTQYF. Written as DNA, the CDR3 is TGTGCCAGCAGCCCTCGTGGGCGGGACACAGATACGCAGTATTTT. J is TRBJ2-3 and V is TRBV7-3; a possible D gene is TRBD2 (6 bases). V was cut by 5 bases and J by 2 bases, with 14 bases left in between. This CDR3 comprises 15 residues. Germline CDR1 and CDR2: SGHTA and FQGTGA. Combining the CDR3 with reference TRBV7-3 and TRBJ2-3 gives the whole variable domain GAGVSQTPSNKVTEKGKYVELRCDPISGHTALYWYRQSLGQGPEFLIYFQGTGAADDSGLPNDRFFAVRPEGSVSTLKIQRTERGDSAVYLCASSPRGRDTDTQYFGPGTRLTVL.

The CDR3 DNA sequence: TGTGCCAGCAGCCAAGATCTGGGGCTAGCGGGACAAGAGACCCAGTACTTC. This translates into CASSQDLGLAGQETQYF. The chain joins TRBV3-1 (or the pseudogene TRBV3-2) to TRBJ2-5, with TRBD2 identical over 9 bases. The junction had 7 bases not matched to a gene; V was cut back by 0 bases and J by 2 bases. The germline CDR1 and CDR2 sequences are LGHDT and YNNKEL (reference sequence). The CDR3 is made up of 17 amino acids.

The genes are TRBV10-2 and TRBJ1-5; 7 bases align to TRBD1. V lost 2 bases and J lost 5; bases outside the gene matches: 6. Germline assignment: CDR1 WSHSY and CDR2 SAAADI. The CDR3 is 15 residues long. CDR3 DNA: TGCGCCAGCAGTGAGGGACAGGCTTGGTATCAGCCCCAGCATTTT. Translated, it gives CASSEGQAWYQPQHF.

The chain combines TRBV7-2 with TRBJ2-7; D call uncertain. CDR1 is SGHTA and CDR2 is FQGNSA in the germline V gene. The CDR3 sequence is 14 residues long. Trimming took 1 base from V and 0 from J, leaving 7 bases between them. CDR3 sequence: CASSLERSSYEQYF. The CDR3 coding sequence is TGTGCCAGCAGCTTAGAACGCAGCTCCTACGAGCAGTACTTC.

This clone was counted only a few times. The chain links TRBV10-2 to TRBJ2-3; 11 bases are shared with TRBD1. The V and J ends lost 5 bases and 6 bases, in that order; junction bases with no gene match: 7. The CDR3 sequence is 15 residues long. Germline V gene data show CDR1 as WSHSY and CDR2 as SAAADI. CDR3 nucleotides: TGCGCCAGCAGTCGTGGACAGGGGGCTTCGGATACGCAGTATTTT. Amino acid sequence: CASSRGQGASDTQYF.

The V call is TRBV29-1, the J call TRBJ2-2; 7 bases fit TRBD1. This CDR3 has 14 amino acids. With 8 bases clipped from V and 2 bases from J, the junction kept 8 bases outside the gene matches. Germline CDR1 is SQVTM and CDR2 is ANQGSEA. CDR3: CSIGDSLNTGELFF. CDR3 in DNA: TGCAGCATTGGGGACAGCCTAAACACCGGGGAGCTGTTTTTT.

V gene TRBV18 combines with J gene TRBJ2-7; TRBD2 is a possible D gene (7 bases). V gave up 2 bases and J gave up 2 bases, with 10 bases separating them. The V gene's germline CDR1 is KGHSH and CDR2 LQKENI. This CDR3 has 14 residues. Written as DNA, the CDR3 is TGTGCCAGCTCACCAACCGGGGGGCCCTACGAGCAGTACTTC. Its translation is CASSPTGGPYEQYF.

This clone was seen a few times. The chain joins TRBV3-1 (or the pseudogene TRBV3-2) to TRBJ1-2; D may be TRBD1 (5 bases). The germline V gene has CDR1 LGHDT and CDR2 YNNKEL (reference sequence). This CDR3 spans 14 amino acids. Deletions cut 1 base from V and 2 bases from J, with 8 bases between. CDR3 nucleotides: TGTGCCAGCAGCCAAGCCCAGGGAAACTATGGCTACACCTTC. It yields the protein CASSQAQGNYGYTF.